Below, 32 T cell receptor beta chains from the same sample are listed, as sequenced in a study of T-cell memory formation after mild COVID-19. Using its own MiXCR run on the 5' RACE reads, TCRdb lists one record per CDR3 protein. The sample records a few hundred thousand distinct CDR3 sequences, 20% to 25% being singletons. The material sequenced was PBMCs or a T cell subset sorted from them (not recorded which). All receptors derive from an adult woman who had mild COVID-19 (a few samples of this study predate the infection). Cell type and time point are not known.

This clonotype was seen repeatedly, ten times or more. The rearrangement uses TRBV12-3 or TRBV12-4 and TRBJ2-7; TRBD2 might be the D (6 bases). The V and J ends lost 1 base and 5 bases respectively, with 9 bases between them. The CDR3 is 13 residues long. Here the CDR3 reads CASSLVGGNEQYF. CDR3 nucleotides: TGTGCCAGCAGTTTAGTTGGGGGGAACGAGCAGTACTTC.

This clonotype has a handful of counts. CDR3 residues: CATSSDRNTGELFF. In nucleotides, the CDR3 is TGTGCCACCAGCAGCGACAGGAACACCGGGGAGCTGTTTTTT. The chain combines TRBV15 with TRBJ2-2; weak D call: TRBD1 (5 bases). Germline V gene lookup returns CDR1 LNHNV and CDR2 YYDKDF (reference sequence). The CDR3 runs to 14 residues. V lost 3 bases and J lost 1, with 6 bases in between.

V gene TRBV24-1 combines with J gene TRBJ1-2, with D perhaps matching TRBD1 (6 bases). V was pared by 6 bases and J by 7 bases, with 17 bases between. The CDR3 length is 14 residues. The germline gives CDR1 KGHDR, CDR2 SFDVKD. Written as DNA, the CDR3 is TGTGCCACCAGTAAAGGACAGCCGCTCCGTGGCTACACCTTC. It specifies CATSKGQPLRGYTF.

In its sample, this clonotype was seen a few times. V usage is TRBV4-1 and J usage is TRBJ2-3; 8 positions agree with TRBD2. Germline V gene lookup returns CDR1 MGHRA and CDR2 YSYEKL. V lost 7 bases and J lost 5; bases outside the gene matches: 5. This CDR3 contains 13 residues. The CDR3 is CASTRSGGDTQYF. CDR3 nucleotide sequence: TGCGCCAGCACTCGAAGCGGGGGAGATACGCAGTATTTT.

This clonotype was counted a single time. The genes are TRBV29-1 and TRBJ2-3, with 7 bases that match TRBD2. Per the germline V gene, CDR1 is SQVTM and CDR2 is ANQGSEA. With 1 base clipped from V and 2 bases from J, the junction kept 3 bases outside the gene matches. There are 14 residues in the CDR3. The CDR3 region has the DNA TGCAGCGTTGAAGGGCGGGAGAACACAGATACGCAGTATTTT. It is translated as CSVEGRENTDTQYF.

This clonotype came up a few times. V and J are TRBV20-1 and TRBJ1-5; no reliable D call. With 0 bases removed from V and 7 bases from J, the gap between germline ends came to 16 bases. Germline CDR1 DFQATT, CDR2 SNEGSKA (reference sequence). The CDR3 consists of 15 residues. The DNA of the CDR3 is TGCAGTGCTAGAGATCCGACGGGATACGAGCAGCCCCAGCATTTT. It specifies CSARDPTGYEQPQHF.

This clonotype was detected ten times or more. This rearrangement joins TRBV6-1 to TRBJ2-2, with D unresolved. Looked up from germline, CDR1 is MNHNS and CDR2 is SASEGT. The CDR3 loop spans 15 amino acids. Trimming removed 3 bases from V and 7 bases from J, with 15 bases in between. The CDR3: CASSERSKEIGELFF. CDR3 DNA: TGTGCCAGCAGTGAGAGGAGCAAGGAGATCGGGGAGCTGTTTTTT.

V usage is TRBV24-1 and J usage is TRBJ2-2; 8 bases are shared with TRBD1. Germline assignment: CDR1 KGHDR and CDR2 SFDVKD. The CDR3 spans 17 residues. After removal of 4 bases from V and 3 bases from J, the junction contained 9 bases not matched to a gene. The CDR3 DNA reads TGTGCCACCAGTGACCCCTCCGGGACAGGTTACACCGGGGAGCTGTTTTTT. Its translation: CATSDPSGTGYTGELFF.

Only a few counts were recorded for this clonotype. The CDR3 coding sequence is TGTGCCAGCAGCCCCGGCAGGGGGTACAATGAGCAGTTCTTC. The encoded protein is CASSPGRGYNEQFF. The chain links TRBV12-3 or TRBV12-4 to TRBJ2-1, with 7 bases matching TRBD1. V gave up 6 bases and J gave up 4 bases; unmatched junction bases: 6. The CDR3 runs 14 residues.

The rearrangement joins TRBV2 to TRBJ1-2; the D gene is possibly TRBD1 (6 bases). Germline V gene lookup returns CDR1 SNHLY and CDR2 FYNNEI. The CDR3 contains 14 residues. The V end was cut by 4 bases, the J end by 5 bases, with 14 bases between. The CDR3 is CASSGGRDNYGYTF. The CDR3, as DNA: TGTGCCAGCAGTGGCGGGCGGGACAATTATGGCTACACCTTC.

The V and J genes are TRBV3-1 and TRBJ2-5; TRBD2 matches at 8 bases. The length of the CDR3 is 15 residues. The V and J ends lost 1 base and 4 bases, in that order; junction bases with no gene match: 5. Germline V gene data show CDR1 as LGHDT and CDR2 as YNNKEL (reference sequence). CDR3 loop: CASSQGEREIETQYF. For the CDR3, the DNA is TGTGCCAGCAGCCAAGGGGAGCGGGAGATAGAGACCCAGTACTTC.

This clonotype was counted only a few times. The rearrangement links TRBV6-5 to TRBJ1-2, with TRBD1 identical over 7 bases. Trimming removed 4 bases from V and 7 bases from J; junction bases left unmatched: 6. Germline assignment: CDR1 MNHEY and CDR2 SVGAGI. CDR3 size: 13 residues. DNA for the CDR3: TGTGCCAGCAGTTTACAGGGGATGCGTGGCTACACCTTC. It specifies CASSLQGMRGYTF.

V usage is TRBV12-3 or TRBV12-4 and J usage is TRBJ2-7; tentative D call: TRBD1 (5 bases). The CDR3 totals 14 residues. Trimming removed 5 bases from V and 6 bases from J, with 17 bases in between. The CDR3 sequence: CASSPQRRAGEQYF. DNA for the CDR3: TGTGCCAGCAGTCCCCAGCGCAGGGCTGGCGAGCAGTACTTC.

V usage is TRBV29-1 and J usage is TRBJ1-2; TRBD1 agrees at 8 bases. The V segment lost 5 bases and the J segment 4 bases; nucleotides outside the gene matches: 3. This CDR3 comprises 12 residues. The germline CDR1 and CDR2 sequences are SQVTM and ANQGSEA. CDR3 sequence reads: CSVQGAGYGYTF. The CDR3 DNA reads TGCAGCGTTCAGGGGGCAGGCTATGGCTACACCTTC.

The table lists this clonotype with a few counts. The V call is TRBV5-1, the J call TRBJ1-1, with TRBD1 matching over 7 bases. CDR1 is SGHRS and CDR2 is YFSETQ in the germline V gene. CDR3 size: 16 residues. Germline trimming cut 1 base from V and 3 bases from J; bases unmatched to any gene: 9. The DNA of the CDR3 is TGCGCCAGCAGCTTGATTTGGCAGGGGGAGGACACTGAAGCTTTCTTT. Its translation: CASSLIWQGEDTEAFF.

This clonotype appeared many times. The chain combines TRBV27 with TRBJ2-2; 8 bases agree with TRBD1. The CDR3 totals 15 residues. J gave up 4 bases and V 6 bases, and 7 bases lay outside the gene matches. Germline assignment: CDR1 MNHEY and CDR2 SMNVEV (reference sequence). The CDR3 reads CASRRAGGSTGELFF. DNA for the CDR3: TGTGCCAGCAGGCGGGCAGGGGGCAGCACCGGGGAGCTGTTTTTT.

V is TRBV11-2 and J is TRBJ2-7; possibly TRBD2 for D (7 bases). Germline V gives CDR1 SGHAT, CDR2 FQNNGV. The V and J ends lost 5 bases and 4 bases respectively, with 21 bases between them. The CDR3 sequence is 16 residues long. In nucleotides, the CDR3 is TGTGCCAGCAGCCCTAGGGGGGGGCGGATGTTATACGAGCAGTACTTC. This gives the protein CASSPRGGRMLYEQYF.

The chain joins TRBV11-3 to TRBJ2-7; perhaps TRBD2 as D (6 bases). Between the trimmed V and J ends, which lost 8 bases and 0 bases, there was a span of 11 bases. The CDR3 contains 13 residues. Per germline, CDR1 SGHNT and CDR2 YENEEA. CDR3 loop: CASGLEGSYEQYF. Here the CDR3 DNA reads TGTGCCAGCGGGTTGGAGGGCTCCTACGAGCAGTACTTC.

The chain links TRBV2 to TRBJ2-2; TRBD1 matches at 9 bases. Per germline, CDR1 SNHLY and CDR2 FYNNEI. Trimming cost V 9 bases and J 6 bases; bases outside gene matches: 8. The CDR3 runs to 14 residues. CDR3 sequence: CARGRDRVPGELFF. Here the CDR3 DNA reads TGTGCCAGGGGCCGGGACAGGGTTCCCGGGGAGCTGTTTTTT.

The chain carries TRBV6-6 and TRBJ1-2, with 8 bases identical to TRBD1. The V segment lost 2 bases and the J segment 2 bases; nucleotides outside the gene matches: 4. Germline CDR1 and CDR2: MNHNY and SVGAGI (reference sequence). CDR3 size: 15 residues. CDR3 DNA: TGTGCCAGCAGTTACCGGACAGGGCTAAACTATGGCTACACCTTC. This codes for CASSYRTGLNYGYTF.

This clonotype was detected a few times. This sequence joins TRBV9 and TRBJ2-1; 8 bases are shared with TRBD2. V dropped 3 bases and J dropped 6; count of bases not matched to a gene: 17. The CDR3 runs to 18 residues. Germline V gene sequence: CDR1 SGDLS, CDR2 YYNGEE. The CDR3 coding sequence is TGTGCCAGCAGCGAAGCGTGGGCCCCAGCTAGCGGGCTCAATGAGCAGTTCTTC. Amino acids: CASSEAWAPASGLNEQFF.

The sample holds a few counts of this clonotype. The CDR3 sequence: CASSGGLAAYEQYF. The CDR3 bases are TGTGCCAGCAGTGGGGGACTAGCTGCTTACGAGCAGTACTTC. The chain links TRBV2 to TRBJ2-7; 9 bases map to TRBD2. The V segment lost 4 bases and the J segment 4 bases; nucleotides outside the gene matches: 5. The CDR3 runs to 14 residues. Per the germline V gene, CDR1 is SNHLY and CDR2 is FYNNEI.

The chain carries TRBV15 and TRBJ1-4; D is perhaps TRBD1 (5 bases). This CDR3 is 16 amino acids long. Trimming stripped 5 bases from V and 0 bases from J, with 13 bases between. Germline V gene data show CDR1 as LNHNV and CDR2 as YYDKDF (reference sequence). DNA for the CDR3: TGTGCCACCAGCGGACAAACAGCACCAACTAATGAAAAACTGTTTTTT. Translation gives CATSGQTAPTNEKLFF. Complete variable domain (other parts from reference TRBV15 and TRBJ1-4): DAMVIQNPRYQVTQFGKPVTLSCSQTLNHNVMYWYQQKSSQAPKLLFHYYDKDFNNEADTPDNFQSRRPNTSFCFLDIRSPGLGDTAMYLCATSGQTAPTNEKLFFGSGTQLSVL.

In its sample, this clonotype was seen a few times. V and J are TRBV15 and TRBJ2-3; 12 positions match TRBD2. J was trimmed by 5 bases and V by 5 bases; bases with no gene match: 5. The CDR3 is 15 residues long. From germline, CDR1 is LNHNV and CDR2 YYDKDF (reference sequence). CDR3 loop: CATSRRTSGEDTQYF. The CDR3, as DNA: TGTGCCACCAGCCGCCGGACTAGCGGGGAAGATACGCAGTATTTT. Complete variable domain (other parts from reference TRBV15 and TRBJ2-3): DAMVIQNPRYQVTQFGKPVTLSCSQTLNHNVMYWYQQKSSQAPKLLFHYYDKDFNNEADTPDNFQSRRPNTSFCFLDIRSPGLGDTAMYLCATSRRTSGEDTQYFGPGTRLTVL.

The genes are TRBV5-1 and TRBJ2-5; 15 bases map to TRBD2. CDR1 is SGHRS, CDR2 YFSETQ, per germline. This CDR3 has 18 amino acids. The V segment lost 3 bases and the J segment 0 bases; nucleotides outside the gene matches: 6. For the CDR3, the DNA is TGCGCCAGCAGCTCGTTGGGACTAGCGGGGGGTTACCAAGAGACCCAGTACTTC. It encodes CASSSLGLAGGYQETQYF.

The rearrangement links TRBV3-1 to TRBJ2-5; D is ambiguous. Trimming stripped 0 bases from V and 5 bases from J, with 10 bases between. The CDR3 runs to 14 residues. In germline, CDR1 is LGHDT, CDR2 YNNKEL (reference sequence). The DNA for the CDR3 is TGTGCCAGCAGCCAAGACCCCGGGTTGGAGACCCAGTACTTC. Translating gives CASSQDPGLETQYF.

The rearrangement joins TRBV29-1 to TRBJ2-2; D possibly corresponds to TRBD2 (5 bases). Trimming stripped 6 bases from V and 5 bases from J, with 13 bases between. Germline V gives CDR1 SQVTM, CDR2 ANQGSEA. CDR3 size: 13 residues. The CDR3 DNA follows: TGCAGCGTGGCTCCGAGGAGGACCGGGGAGCTGTTTTTT. This sequence encodes CSVAPRRTGELFF.

This clonotype was seen more than once but under ten times. V usage is TRBV6-5 and J usage is TRBJ2-7, with D hard to call. There are 13 residues in the CDR3. The germline gives CDR1 MNHEY, CDR2 SVGAGI. The V end lost 5 bases, the J end lost 3 bases, and 11 bases lay between the germline ends. CDR3 sequence (DNA): TGTGCCAGCAGTCACAGCCCCAGCTACGAGCAGTACTTC. Translated, it gives CASSHSPSYEQYF.

This clonotype has a count of ten or more. The genes are TRBV6-4 and TRBJ2-3; 7 nucleotides align to TRBD2. Per germline, CDR1 MRHNA and CDR2 SNTAGT. V lost 3 bases, J lost 4 bases, and 4 bases stayed unmatched. The CDR3 length is 14 residues. The CDR3 loop is CASSEAGDADTQYF. Written as DNA, the CDR3 is TGTGCCAGCAGTGAGGCGGGAGACGCAGATACGCAGTATTTT.

At least ten counts were recorded for this clonotype. The chain links TRBV20-1 to TRBJ1-3; D gene unclear. Germline lookup yields CDR1 DFQATT and CDR2 SNEGSKA (reference sequence). The V gene lost 5 bases and the J gene lost 2 bases, with 7 bases spanning the gap. There are 12 residues in the CDR3. For the CDR3, the DNA is TGCAGTGCTCGATCGGCTGGAAACACCATATATTTT. Protein: CSARSAGNTIYF.

This clonotype was found a few times. The J gene is TRBJ2-5, the V gene TRBV5-1; 8 bases align to TRBD2. Germline V gene data show CDR1 as SGHRS and CDR2 as YFSETQ. The CDR3 has 15 residues. The junction had 9 bases not matched to a gene; V was cut back by 4 bases and J by 4 bases. CDR3 sequence: CASSPGRAGVETQYF. DNA for the CDR3: TGCGCCAGCAGCCCGGGACGAGCGGGAGTAGAGACCCAGTACTTC.

The rearrangement links TRBV20-1 to TRBJ1-1; D gene uncertain. Germline lookup yields CDR1 DFQATT and CDR2 SNEGSKA (reference sequence). The CDR3 has 14 residues. Between the trimmed V and J ends, which lost 0 bases and 1 base, there was a span of 9 bases. CDR3 amino acids: CSARDHWGNTEAFF. As DNA, the CDR3 is TGCAGTGCTAGAGATCATTGGGGGAACACTGAAGCTTTCTTT.